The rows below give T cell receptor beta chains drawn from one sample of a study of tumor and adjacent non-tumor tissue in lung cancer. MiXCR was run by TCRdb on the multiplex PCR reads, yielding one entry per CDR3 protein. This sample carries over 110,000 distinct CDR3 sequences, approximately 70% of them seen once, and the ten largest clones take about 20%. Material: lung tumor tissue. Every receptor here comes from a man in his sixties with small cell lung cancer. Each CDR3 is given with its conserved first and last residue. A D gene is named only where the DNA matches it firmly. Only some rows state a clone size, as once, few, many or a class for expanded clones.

CSVAWQRSGETQYF,TGCAGCGTTGCCTGGCAGCGATCCGGAGAGACCCAGTACTTC,TRBJ2-5,14,.,TRBV29-1,many
CASSKAGTNTGELFF,TGTGCCAGTTCCAAAGCGGGGACGAACACCGGGGAGCTGTTTTTT,TRBJ2-2,15,TRBD2,TRBV6-1,few
CASRIGSTDTQYF,TGTGCCAGCAGGATTGGAAGCACAGATACGCAGTATTTT,TRBJ2-3,13,.,TRBV6-5,.
CSARTGGTADTEAFF,TGCAGTGCGCGGACAGGGGGGACGGCGGACACTGAAGCTTTCTTT,TRBJ1-1,15,TRBD1,TRBV20-1,few
CASSSTGAEETRYF,TGCGCCAGCAGCTCCACCGGAGCAGAAGAGACCCGGTACTTC,TRBJ2-5,14,.,TRBV5-1,.
CASSATWGMYNEQFF,TGTGCCAGCAGCGCCACTTGGGGTATGTATAATGAGCAGTTCTTC,TRBJ2-1,15,.,TRBV11-2,few
CSVWTGLQETQYF,TGCAGCGTTTGGACAGGCTTACAGGAGACCCAGTACTTC,TRBJ2-5,13,TRBD1,TRBV29-1,many
CASSSGTGVKNIQYF,TGTGCCAGCAGCTCTGGGACAGGGGTCAAAAACATTCAGTACTTC,TRBJ2-4,15,TRBD1,TRBV5-4,few
CARSPLGAADTQYF,TGTGCCAGAAGCCCTCTGGGGGCGGCAGATACGCAGTATTTT,TRBJ2-3,14,.,TRBV11-2,.
CASTGQGYKQYF,TGTGCCAGCACCGGTCAGGGTTACAAGCAATACTTC,TRBJ2-7,12,.,TRBV11-3,once
CSASTGGARNQPQHF,TGCAGTGCCAGCACCGGAGGGGCGCGCAATCAGCCCCAGCATTTT,TRBJ1-5,15,.,TRBV20-1,many